Shown below are 26 T cell receptor beta chains from a single sample sequenced in a study of T cell responses to AZD1222 COVID-19 vaccine (dated by TCRdb to about 2021). In the paper's terms, the time point label means: baseline before first vaccination. Preparation of the library involved the immunoSEQ multiplex PCR assay. Sourced from immuneACCESS, this table was stored by TCRdb with only in-frame sequences that have V and J called. A share of the clones is absent; for the studies checked, an unresolved V gene accounts for under half, and the remainder has no known explanation. For this sample the table gives about 180,000 clones, of which 87% were detected only once. Of the sample, roughly 2.5% falls within the top ten clones. The material was peripheral blood, obtained on day 0 of AZD1222 vaccination. Every receptor here comes from an adult in good health.

This chain links TRBV7-9 with TRBJ2-3; 10 nucleotides align to TRBD2. The V gene end was trimmed by 0 bases and the J gene end by 2 bases; junction bases not matched to a gene: 8. The CDR3 contains 18 residues. The germline CDR1 and CDR2 sequences are SEHNR and FQNEAQ (reference sequence). The CDR3 sequence is CASSLAQSLAGVTDTQYF. The CDR3 DNA reads TGTGCCAGCAGCTTAGCCCAGTCTCTAGCGGGAGTCACAGATACGCAGTATTTT.

This clone appeared a single time. The chain uses TRBV19 and TRBJ2-7, with 8 positions matching TRBD2. After removal of 7 bases from V and 2 bases from J, the junction contained 10 bases not matched to a gene. The germline gives CDR1 LNHDA, CDR2 SQIVND (reference sequence). The length of the CDR3 is 15 residues. The DNA of the CDR3 is TGTGCCAGTAAAGTACGGGCGGGAGGAACCTACGAGCAGTACTTC. Protein product: CASKVRAGGTYEQYF.

The chain couples TRBV7-2 to TRBJ2-7; D gene ambiguous. The CDR3 extends over 14 amino acids. Trimming took off 2 bases at V and 5 bases at J, with 13 bases between the two ends. From germline, CDR1 is SGHTA and CDR2 FQGNSA. The CDR3 spells CASSLRGRGDEQYF. CDR3 coding DNA: TGTGCCAGCAGCTTACGAGGCCGCGGCGACGAGCAGTACTTC. Using reference TRBV7-2 and TRBJ2-7 for the parts outside the CDR3, the full variable domain is GAGVSQSPSNKVTEKGKDVELRCDPISGHTALYWYRQSLGQGLEFLIYFQGNSAPDKSGLPSDRFSAERTGGSVSTLTIQRTQQEDSAVYLCASSLRGRGDEQYFGPGTRLTVT.

The V and J genes are TRBV29-1 and TRBJ2-7; D not resolved. V lost 2 bases to trimming and J lost 0 bases, with 17 bases between them. This CDR3 comprises 16 residues. The germline V gene encodes CDR1 SQVTM and CDR2 ANQGSEA. CDR3 region: CSVERVGQLNSYEQYF. Written as DNA, the CDR3 is TGCAGCGTTGAAAGGGTCGGGCAGCTTAACTCCTACGAGCAGTACTTC.

This chain connects TRBV3-1 (or the pseudogene TRBV3-2) to TRBJ1-5; weak D call: TRBD1 (6 bases). Germline loops: CDR1 LGHDT, CDR2 YNNKEL (reference sequence). Trimming removed 0 bases at V and 0 bases at J, with 15 bases between. This CDR3 is 18 amino acids long. CDR3 amino acids: CASSQDNQGRDSNQPQHF. CDR3 nucleotides: TGTGCCAGCAGCCAAGACAACCAGGGGAGGGATAGCAATCAGCCCCAGCATTTT.

This chain links TRBV3-1 (or the pseudogene TRBV3-2) with TRBJ1-1; D gene uncertain. The CDR3 is 15 residues long. Deletions cut 5 bases from V and 2 bases from J, with 15 bases between. Germline V CDR1 and CDR2: LGHDT, YNNKEL (reference sequence). CDR3 in amino acids: CASSGHSGYNTEAFF. Written as DNA, the CDR3 is TGTGCCAGCAGCGGGCACTCGGGCTATAACACTGAAGCTTTCTTT.

The V and J genes are TRBV7-8 and TRBJ2-7, with D perhaps matching TRBD2 (6 bases). The CDR3 totals 15 residues. Germline loops: CDR1 SGHVS, CDR2 FQNEAQ. V lost 6 bases and J 0 bases, leaving 15 bases between the germline ends. The CDR3 sequence: CASSGVGSGSYEQYF. DNA of the CDR3: TGTGCCAGCAGTGGAGTAGGTAGCGGCTCCTACGAGCAGTACTTC.

The chain links TRBV27 to TRBJ1-1; D gene unclear. Germline lookup yields CDR1 MNHEY and CDR2 SMNVEV (reference sequence). V was cut by 5 bases and J by 1 base, with 14 bases left in between. This CDR3 is built from 15 residues. The CDR3 protein is CASSPYPGRNTEAFF. Written as DNA, the CDR3 is TGTGCCAGCAGTCCGTACCCCGGCCGGAACACTGAAGCTTTCTTT.

The V call is TRBV14, the J call TRBJ1-5; TRBD1 is a possible D gene (5 bases). The CDR3 sequence is 16 residues long. Germline loops: CDR1 SGHDN, CDR2 FVKESK. The ends were cut back, 0 bases at V and 1 base at J, with 10 bases in the middle. CDR3 bases: TGTGCCAGCAGCCAAGAACCCGGGGGGAGCAATCAGCCCCAGCATTTT. Its translation: CASSQEPGGSNQPQHF.

Of note for this clone: The same CDR3 can be traced to other DNA sequences in this sample. This rearrangement joins TRBV18 to TRBJ1-1; TRBD1 matches 9 bases. The CDR3 is 15 residues long. V was clipped by 3 bases and J by 0 bases; unmatched bases: 2. Germline V gene lookup returns CDR1 KGHSH and CDR2 LQKENI. CDR3 in amino acids: CASSPGQGMNTEAFF. The CDR3 DNA reads as TGTGCCAGCTCACCGGGACAGGGCATGAACACTGAAGCTTTCTTT. Full variable domain (outside the CDR3, taken from reference TRBV18 and TRBJ1-1): NAGVMQNPRHLVRRRGQEARLRCSPMKGHSHVYWYRQLPEEGLKFMVYLQKENIIDESGMPKERFSAEFPKEGPSILRIQQVVRGDSAAYFCASSPGQGMNTEAFFGQGTRLTVV.

The chain carries TRBV3-1 (or the pseudogene TRBV3-2) and TRBJ2-1, with 9 positions matching TRBD2. Trimming took 2 bases from V and 5 from J; bases not matched to a gene: 10. The germline gives CDR1 LGHDT, CDR2 YNNKEL (reference sequence). The CDR3 loop spans 17 amino acids. CDR3: CASSQLGGSGGHNEQFF. CDR3 DNA sequence: TGTGCCAGCAGCCAACTAGGAGGTAGCGGGGGCCACAATGAGCAGTTCTTC.

The rearrangement links TRBV6-5 to TRBJ1-6; D is possibly TRBD1 (5 bases). The CDR3 totals 13 residues. Germline V gene data show CDR1 as MNHEY and CDR2 as SVGAGI. V was cut by 5 bases and J by 14 bases, with 16 bases left in between. CDR3 loop: CASSRDWDVALHF. The CDR3, as DNA: TGTGCCAGCAGTCGGGACTGGGATGTGGCCCTCCACTTT.

This clone was seen only once. This sequence joins TRBV5-1 and TRBJ1-4; D is undetermined. CDR3 length: 14 residues. V lost 2 bases and J lost 5, with 10 bases in between. Germline V gene sequence: CDR1 SGHRS, CDR2 YFSETQ. The CDR3 nucleotides read TGCGCCAGCAGCTTCGGCAGCCTAAATGAAAAACTGTTTTTT. Encoded protein: CASSFGSLNEKLFF.

The genes are TRBV21-1 and TRBJ1-4; TRBD1 reflects the table's D call only, with no check against the DNA. TRBV21-1 is described as a pseudogene. The CDR3 covers 16 residues. This chain's CDR3 is CASSKVRTGYYEKLFF. The CDR3 nucleotides read TGTGCCAGCAGCAAAGTACGGACAGGGTACTATGAAAAACTGTTTTTT.

This chain joins TRBV19 and TRBJ1-1, with 9 bases matching TRBD1. Germline V gives CDR1 LNHDA, CDR2 SQIVND (reference sequence). The CDR3 spans 15 residues. With V trimmed by 5 bases and J by 0 bases, 4 bases remained unmatched. The CDR3 reads CASSVDRGLNTEAFF. The CDR3 nucleotides read TGTGCCAGTAGTGTGGACAGGGGACTGAACACTGAAGCTTTCTTT.

The rearrangement links TRBV7-3 to TRBJ2-7; 7 positions agree with TRBD1. This CDR3 spans 16 amino acids. The junction had 10 bases not matched to a gene; V was cut back by 0 bases and J by 5 bases. CDR1 and CDR2 (germline): SGHTA, FQGTGA. Written as DNA, the CDR3 is TGTGCCAGCAGCTTAACGTATACGGACAGGTTGAACGAGCAGTACTTC. This gives the protein CASSLTYTDRLNEQYF.

V and J are TRBV29-1 and TRBJ2-7, with D perhaps matching TRBD1 (5 bases). The CDR3 has 12 residues. Trimming cost V 7 bases and J 2 bases, with 12 bases left between them. Germline V gene data show CDR1 as SQVTM and CDR2 as ANQGSEA. The CDR3 DNA reads TGCAGCGCATCGACAGATACCTACGAGCAGTACTTC. Protein product: CSASTDTYEQYF.

The V and J genes are TRBV25-1 and TRBJ2-1; D possibly uses TRBD1 or TRBD2 (5 bases each). V lost 3 bases, J lost 6 bases, and 18 bases lay in between. This CDR3 contains 16 residues. Germline assignment: CDR1 MGHDK and CDR2 SYGVNS. The DNA of the CDR3 is TGTGCCAGCAGTGACCCCCTACAGAGGGGATCCAATGAGCAGTTCTTC. Residues: CASSDPLQRGSNEQFF.

The gene calls are TRBV30 and TRBJ2-1; D is possibly TRBD2 (5 bases). Trimming shortened V by 3 bases and J by 0 bases, and 15 bases separated the two germline ends. The V gene's germline CDR1 is GTSNPN and CDR2 SVGIG (reference sequence). The CDR3 length is 16 residues. In DNA form, the CDR3 reads TGTGCCTGGAGCCTCCTAGAGCGGAGCTCCTACAATGAGCAGTTCTTC. Encoded protein: CAWSLLERSSYNEQFF. Variable domain in full (rest from reference TRBV30 and TRBJ2-1): SQTIHQWPATLVQPVGSPLSLECTVEGTSNPNLYWYRQAAGRGLQLLFYSVGIGQISSEVPQNLSASRPQDRQFILSSKKLLLSDSGFYLCAWSLLERSSYNEQFFGPGTRLTVL.

V and J are TRBV7-6 and TRBJ2-1; D is unclear. Trimming removed 7 bases from V and 2 bases from J, with 15 bases in between. The germline CDR1 and CDR2 sequences are SGHVS and FNYEAQ. This CDR3 region has 15 residues. In DNA form, the CDR3 reads TGTGCCAGCACCACCGCGCATTCCCCCTACAATGAGCAGTTCTTC. It encodes CASTTAHSPYNEQFF.

V is TRBV2 and J is TRBJ2-7, with no clear D. The CDR3 sequence is 13 residues long. V was pared by 0 bases and J by 6 bases, with 9 bases between. Germline CDR1 and CDR2: SNHLY and FYNNEI. The CDR3 reads CASSEAEVREQYF. For the CDR3, the DNA is TGTGCCAGCAGTGAAGCCGAGGTCCGCGAGCAGTACTTC.

The chain has TRBV19 and TRBJ2-3, with D tentatively TRBD1 (6 bases). The CDR3 is made up of 19 amino acids. The germline V and J ends were trimmed by 5 bases and 0 bases, with 24 bases remaining between them. The germline V gene encodes CDR1 LNHDA and CDR2 SQIVND (reference sequence). As DNA, the CDR3 is TGTGCCAGTAGTGCCTACGGACAGTCGAGTTTCCTTAGCACAGATACGCAGTATTTT. This translates into CASSAYGQSSFLSTDTQYF.

The chain couples TRBV5-4 to TRBJ2-3; 12 bases align to TRBD1. The CDR3 is 14 amino acids. CDR1 is SGHNT, CDR2 YYREEE, per germline (reference sequence). With V trimmed by 7 bases and J by 5 bases, 5 bases remained unmatched. DNA of the CDR3: TGTGCCAGCCGGGACAGGGGGCGTGAAGATACGCAGTATTTT. Its protein product is CASRDRGREDTQYF.

The chain recombines TRBV5-1 with TRBJ2-1; D gene ambiguous. Germline V CDR1 and CDR2: SGHRS, YFSETQ. Trimming shortened V by 0 bases and J by 4 bases, and 5 bases separated the two germline ends. The CDR3 length is 13 residues. The CDR3 region is CASSLGVYNEQFF. In nucleotides, the CDR3 is TGCGCCAGCAGCTTGGGGGTTTACAATGAGCAGTTCTTC.

This clone was observed a single time. The rearrangement joins TRBV7-9 to TRBJ1-6; the D is unclear. This CDR3 has 15 residues. Germline V gene data show CDR1 as SEHNR and CDR2 as FQNEAQ (reference sequence). V lost 0 bases, J lost 6 bases, and 9 bases lay in between. The CDR3 DNA sequence: TGTGCCAGCAGCTTAGCGGGCAGGAGTAATTCACCCCTCCACTTT. Encoded protein: CASSLAGRSNSPLHF.

This chain links TRBV10-3 with TRBJ1-6; D remains unclear. V was trimmed by 3 bases and J by 4 bases, leaving 4 bases between them. The CDR3 has 13 residues. Germline CDR1 is ENHRY and CDR2 is SYGVKD. CDR3 region: CAISEQYNSPLHF. As DNA, the CDR3 is TGTGCCATCAGTGAACAGTATAATTCACCCCTCCACTTT.